The 5 T cell receptor beta chains in this list originate from one sample, sequenced in a study of cytomegalovirus exposure and HLA in healthy donors. Amplification used 60 Vbeta primers and 13 Jbeta primers. Assay used: immunoSEQ multiplex PCR; TCRdb lists only in-frame clones, some missing. The sample carries 80,000 to 100,000 clones, under 75% recorded once. The sequenced sample consisted of PBMCs. Source of these receptors: a female donor in good health and CMV-seronegative.

The rearrangement links TRBV5-6 to TRBJ1-2, with D possibly being TRBD1 (6 bases). In germline, CDR1 is SGHDT, CDR2 YYEEEE. Trimming took 0 bases from V and 4 from J, leaving 10 bases between them. The CDR3 runs 14 residues. In nucleotides, the CDR3 is TGTGCCAGCAGCTTGGTTGCGACAGGCTATGGCTACACCTTC. It codes for CASSLVATGYGYTF.

This clone was counted only a few times. V gene TRBV14 combines with J gene TRBJ1-1; 7 positions agree with TRBD1. Trimming at V came to 5 bases and at J to 14 bases, leaving 14 bases not matched to a gene. CDR1 SGHDN and CDR2 FVKESK come from the germline V gene. The CDR3 runs 13 residues. CDR3 coding DNA: TGTGCCAGCAGCGACTCCAGGGGGGCAGCTGTGTTCTTT. Translating gives CASSDSRGAAVFF.

The chain couples TRBV5-4 to TRBJ1-2; 7 positions agree with TRBD1. Germline CDR1 and CDR2: SGHNT and YYREEE (reference sequence). The CDR3 is 13 amino acids. With 5 bases clipped from V and 5 bases from J, the junction kept 6 bases outside the gene matches. The CDR3 loop is CASRPGQSYGYTF. The CDR3 DNA reads as TGTGCCAGCAGACCGGGACAGTCTTATGGCTACACCTTC. Filled out from reference TRBV5-4 and TRBJ1-2, the complete variable domain reads ETGVTQSPTHLIKTRGQQVTLRCSSQSGHNTVSWYQQALGQGPQFIFQYYREEENGRGNFPPRFSGLQFPNYSSELNVNALELDDSALYLCASRPGQSYGYTFGSGTRLTVV.

This chain uses TRBV19 with TRBJ2-7; D is perhaps TRBD2 (7 bases). The CDR3 covers 13 residues. Germline values: CDR1 LNHDA, CDR2 SQIVND (reference sequence). V was cut by 5 bases and J by 3 bases, with 11 bases left in between. This CDR3 is CASSRGAFYEQYF. The CDR3 DNA sequence: TGTGCCAGTAGTCGGGGGGCTTTCTACGAGCAGTACTTC.

The genes are TRBV6-5 and TRBJ2-1, with a tentative D call TRBD2 (5 bases). The CDR3 spans 13 residues. V was shortened by 6 bases and J by 5 bases, with 11 bases between the two germline ends. Germline V gene data show CDR1 as MNHEY and CDR2 as SVGAGI. The CDR3 DNA is TGTGCCAGCAGGCTCGGGGTTCACAATGAGCAGTTCTTC. It encodes CASRLGVHNEQFF.